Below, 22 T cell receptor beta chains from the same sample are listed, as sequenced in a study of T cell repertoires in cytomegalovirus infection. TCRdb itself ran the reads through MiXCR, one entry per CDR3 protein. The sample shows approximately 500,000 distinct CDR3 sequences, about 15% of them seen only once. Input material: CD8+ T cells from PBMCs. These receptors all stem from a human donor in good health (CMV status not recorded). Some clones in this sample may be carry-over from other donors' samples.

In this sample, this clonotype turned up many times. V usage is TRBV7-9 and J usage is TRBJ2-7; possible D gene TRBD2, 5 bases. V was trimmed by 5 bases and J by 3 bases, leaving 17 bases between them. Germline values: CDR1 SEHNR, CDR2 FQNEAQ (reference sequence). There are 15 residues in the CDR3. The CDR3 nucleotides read TGTGCCAGCAGCCCAAGAGAGGGAAAGAACTACGAGCAGTACTTC. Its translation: CASSPREGKNYEQYF.

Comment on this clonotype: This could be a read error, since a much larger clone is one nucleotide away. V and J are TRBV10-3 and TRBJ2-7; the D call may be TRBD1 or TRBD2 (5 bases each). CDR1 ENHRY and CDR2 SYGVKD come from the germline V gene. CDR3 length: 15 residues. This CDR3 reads CAISSSRDVAYEQHF. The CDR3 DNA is TGTGCCATCAGTTCGAGCCGGGACGTAGCCTACGAGCAGCACTTC.

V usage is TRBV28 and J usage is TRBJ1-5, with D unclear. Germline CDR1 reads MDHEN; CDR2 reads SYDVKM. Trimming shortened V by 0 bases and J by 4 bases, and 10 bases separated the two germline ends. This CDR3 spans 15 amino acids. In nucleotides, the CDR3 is TGTGCCAGCAGTTTATGGGGTGAGGCTAATCAGCCCCAGCATTTT. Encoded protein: CASSLWGEANQPQHF. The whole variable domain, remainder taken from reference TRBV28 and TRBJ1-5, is DVKVTQSSRYLVKRTGEKVFLECVQDMDHENMFWYRQDPGLGLRLIYFSYDVKMKEKGDIPEGYSVSREKKERFSLILESASTNQTSMYLCASSLWGEANQPQHFGDGTRLSIL.

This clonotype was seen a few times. The CDR3 coding sequence is TGTGCCAGCAGCCGCCGGGTTGGGGACGGGAACTATGGCTACACCTTC. Translating gives CASSRRVGDGNYGYTF. This chain links TRBV5-4 with TRBJ1-2; possible D gene TRBD1, 5 bases. This CDR3 is built from 16 residues. Trimming cost V 4 bases and J 2 bases, with 18 bases left between them. The germline V gene has CDR1 SGHNT and CDR2 YYREEE (reference sequence).

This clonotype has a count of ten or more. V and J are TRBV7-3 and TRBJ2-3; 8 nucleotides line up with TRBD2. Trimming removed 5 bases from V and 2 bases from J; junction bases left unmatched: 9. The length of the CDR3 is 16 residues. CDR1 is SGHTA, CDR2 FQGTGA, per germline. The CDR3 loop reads CASSKRAGAFTDTQYF. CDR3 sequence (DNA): TGTGCCAGCAGCAAGCGAGCGGGGGCCTTCACAGATACGCAGTATTTT.

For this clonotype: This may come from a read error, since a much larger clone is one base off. Here the CDR3 reads CASSRTGATNENLFF. In nucleotides, the CDR3 is TGTGCCAGCAGTCGGACAGGCGCAACTAATGAAAATCTGTTTTTT. The chain combines TRBV5-5 with TRBJ1-4; 7 bases agree with TRBD1. Germline V gene data show CDR1 as SGHKS and CDR2 as YYEKEE (reference sequence). There are 15 residues in the CDR3.

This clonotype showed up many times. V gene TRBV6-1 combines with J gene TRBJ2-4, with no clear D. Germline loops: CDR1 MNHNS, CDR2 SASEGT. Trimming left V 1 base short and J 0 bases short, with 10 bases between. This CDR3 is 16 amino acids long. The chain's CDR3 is CASSEVAQLAKNIQYF. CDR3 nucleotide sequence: TGTGCCAGCAGTGAAGTTGCACAATTAGCCAAAAACATTCAGTACTTC.

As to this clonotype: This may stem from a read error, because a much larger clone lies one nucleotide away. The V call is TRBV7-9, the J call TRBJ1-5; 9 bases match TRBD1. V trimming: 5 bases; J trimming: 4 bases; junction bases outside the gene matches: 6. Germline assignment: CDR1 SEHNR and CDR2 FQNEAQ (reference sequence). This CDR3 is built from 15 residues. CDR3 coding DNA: TGTGCCAGCAGCATGGGGGACAGGGCGAATCAGCCCCAGCATTTT. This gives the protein CASSMGDRANQPQHF.

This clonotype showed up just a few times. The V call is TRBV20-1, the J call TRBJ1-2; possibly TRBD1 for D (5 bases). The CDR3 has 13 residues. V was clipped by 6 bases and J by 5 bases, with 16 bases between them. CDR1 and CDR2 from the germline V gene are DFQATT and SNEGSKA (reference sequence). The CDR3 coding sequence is TGCAGTGCATCCGGAGCCGACAGATATGGCTACACCTTC. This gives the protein CSASGADRYGYTF.

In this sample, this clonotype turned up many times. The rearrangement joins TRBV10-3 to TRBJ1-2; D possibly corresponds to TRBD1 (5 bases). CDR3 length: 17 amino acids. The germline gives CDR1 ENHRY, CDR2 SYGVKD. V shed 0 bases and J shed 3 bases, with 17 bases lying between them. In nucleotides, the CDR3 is TGTGCCATCAGTGAGTCGAATTACGCAGGGAGAGACTATGGCTACACCTTC. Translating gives CAISESNYAGRDYGYTF.

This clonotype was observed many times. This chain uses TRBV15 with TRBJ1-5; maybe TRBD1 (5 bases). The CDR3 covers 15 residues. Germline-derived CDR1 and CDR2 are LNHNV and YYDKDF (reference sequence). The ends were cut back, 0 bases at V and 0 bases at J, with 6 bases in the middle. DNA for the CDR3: TGTGCCACCAGCAGAGATAGGGGTAGCAATCAGCCCCAGCATTTT. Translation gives CATSRDRGSNQPQHF.

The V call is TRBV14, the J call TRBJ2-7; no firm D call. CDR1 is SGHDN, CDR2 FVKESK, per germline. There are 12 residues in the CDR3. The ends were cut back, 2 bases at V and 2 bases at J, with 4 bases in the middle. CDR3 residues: CASSQTPYEQYF. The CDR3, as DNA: TGTGCCAGCAGCCAAACCCCCTACGAGCAGTACTTC.

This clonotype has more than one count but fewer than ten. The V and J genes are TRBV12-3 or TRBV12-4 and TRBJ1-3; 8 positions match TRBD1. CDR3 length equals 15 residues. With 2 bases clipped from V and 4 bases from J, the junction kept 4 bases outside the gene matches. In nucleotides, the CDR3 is TGTGCCAGCAGTTTAATCAGGGGGCAAGGAAACACCATATATTTT. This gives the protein CASSLIRGQGNTIYF.

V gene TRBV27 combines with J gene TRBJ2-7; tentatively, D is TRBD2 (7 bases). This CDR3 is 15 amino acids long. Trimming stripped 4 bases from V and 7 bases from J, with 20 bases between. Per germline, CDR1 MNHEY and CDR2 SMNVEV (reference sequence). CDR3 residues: CASSYRLGGDGEQYF. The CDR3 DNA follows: TGTGCCAGCAGTTACCGACTAGGGGGGGACGGGGAGCAGTACTTC.

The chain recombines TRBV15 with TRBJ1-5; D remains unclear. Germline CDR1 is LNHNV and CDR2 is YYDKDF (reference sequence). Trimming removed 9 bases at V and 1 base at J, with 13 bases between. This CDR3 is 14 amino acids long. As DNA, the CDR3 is TGTGCCACGACTAGGGCTGAGAGCAATCAGCCCCAGCATTTT. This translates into CATTRAESNQPQHF. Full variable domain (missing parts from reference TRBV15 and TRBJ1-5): DAMVIQNPRYQVTQFGKPVTLSCSQTLNHNVMYWYQQKSSQAPKLLFHYYDKDFNNEADTPDNFQSRRPNTSFCFLDIRSPGLGDTAMYLCATTRAESNQPQHFGDGTRLSIL.

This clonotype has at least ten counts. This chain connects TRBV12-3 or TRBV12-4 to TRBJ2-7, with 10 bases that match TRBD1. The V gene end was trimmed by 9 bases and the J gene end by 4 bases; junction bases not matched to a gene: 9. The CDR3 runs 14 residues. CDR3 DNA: TGTGCCAGTGGGCAGGGGACAGGGGATTACGAGCAGTACTTC. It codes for CASGQGTGDYEQYF.

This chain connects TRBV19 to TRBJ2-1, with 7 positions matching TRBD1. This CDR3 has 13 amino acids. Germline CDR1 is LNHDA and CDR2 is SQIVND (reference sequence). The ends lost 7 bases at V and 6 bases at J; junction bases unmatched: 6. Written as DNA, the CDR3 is TGTGCCAGTAACCGGCAGGGGGTCAATGAGCAGTTCTTC. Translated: CASNRQGVNEQFF.

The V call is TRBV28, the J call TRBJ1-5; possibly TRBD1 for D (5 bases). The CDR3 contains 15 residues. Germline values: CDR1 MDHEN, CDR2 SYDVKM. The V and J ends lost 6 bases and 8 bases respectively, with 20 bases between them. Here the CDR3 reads CASSPGSGTWEPQHF. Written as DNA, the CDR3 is TGTGCCAGCAGCCCCGGGTCCGGGACCTGGGAGCCCCAGCATTTT.

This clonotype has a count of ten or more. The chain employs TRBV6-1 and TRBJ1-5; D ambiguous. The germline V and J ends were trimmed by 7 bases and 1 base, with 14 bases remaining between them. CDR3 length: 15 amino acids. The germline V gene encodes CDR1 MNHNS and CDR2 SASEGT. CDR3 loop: CASTEEAYSNQPQHF. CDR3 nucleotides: TGTGCCAGCACCGAGGAGGCTTACAGCAATCAGCCCCAGCATTTT.

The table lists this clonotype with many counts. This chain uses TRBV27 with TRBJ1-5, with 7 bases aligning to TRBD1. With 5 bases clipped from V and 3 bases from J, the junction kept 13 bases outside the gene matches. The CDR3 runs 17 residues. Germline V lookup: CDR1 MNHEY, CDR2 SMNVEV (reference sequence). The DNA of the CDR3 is TGTGCCAGCAGTCCGACTTACCGGGACAGCAACAATCAGCCCCAGCATTTT. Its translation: CASSPTYRDSNNQPQHF.

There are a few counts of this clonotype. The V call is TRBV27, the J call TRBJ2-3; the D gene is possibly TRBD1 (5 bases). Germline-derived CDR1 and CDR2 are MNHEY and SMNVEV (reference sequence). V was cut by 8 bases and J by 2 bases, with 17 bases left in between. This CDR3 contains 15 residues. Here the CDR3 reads CASRRGRSPTDTQYF. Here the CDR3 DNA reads TGTGCCAGCCGAAGGGGTCGGTCACCCACAGATACGCAGTATTTT.

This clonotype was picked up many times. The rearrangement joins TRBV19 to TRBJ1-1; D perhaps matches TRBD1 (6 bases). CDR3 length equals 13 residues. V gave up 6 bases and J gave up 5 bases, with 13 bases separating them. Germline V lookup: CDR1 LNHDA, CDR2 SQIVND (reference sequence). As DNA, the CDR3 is TGTGCCAGTAGCCCAACAGGGCGGACTGAAGCTTTCTTT. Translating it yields CASSPTGRTEAFF.